The present TCR beta chain was sequenced within a study of T cell responses to AZD1222 COVID-19 vaccine. General study points: At baseline, seropositivity was found in only six AZD1222 recipients.

Profiling relied on immunoSEQ multiplex PCR, and the TCRdb table lists in-frame clones only, not all of them. In the table there are tens of thousands of clones, around nine tenths of which are singletons. As to this clone: Its antigen is unknown.

Sequencing used peripheral blood, obtained on day 0 of AZD1222 vaccination. The TCR sequence derives from an adult in good health.

The CDR3 is CASSAFLGAIQPQHF. The DNA of the CDR3 is TGTGCCAGTAGTGCCTTTCTGGGGGCGATTCAGCCCCAGCATTTT. This chain uses TRBV19 with TRBJ1-5; TRBD1 might be the D (6 bases). CDR1 is LNHDA, CDR2 SQIVND, per germline (reference sequence). V was cut by 5 bases and J by 6 bases, with 17 bases left in between. The CDR3 runs to 15 residues.